This TCR beta chain emerged from a study of blood T cell repertoires in COVID-19. Study-wide background: T cells, B-cell-depleted T cells, or PBMCs supplied cDNA or gDNA.

Across fewer than 25 US areas, participants ranged in age from roughly 18 to 95 years. Which cohort a participant joined came from the clinical history participants gave. Original analysis: Reference gene primers were amplified, and this amplification served to estimate nucleated cell counts. Only in-frame clones appear in the TCRdb table, and some are missing; sequencing was by immunoSEQ multiplex PCR. D and trimming were read from the DNA, whereas the V and J calls and clone size are those reported in that table. The sample lists around 450,000 clones, roughly 88% occurring once. This CDR3 contains 16 residues. Looked up from germline, CDR1 is MGHDK and CDR2 is SYGVNS. V gave up 3 bases and J gave up 2 bases, with 17 bases separating them.

The sequenced sample consisted of PBMCs or T cells enriched from blood (not recorded which). The clonotype comes from a man between 18 and 35 years old who had recovered from COVID-19. This chain joins TRBV25-1 and TRBJ2-7, with D perhaps TRBD1 (5 bases). The CDR3 here is CASSDPDTEVTYEQYF. Written as DNA, the CDR3 is TGTGCCAGCAGTGATCCGGACACTGAGGTTACCTACGAGCAGTACTTC.